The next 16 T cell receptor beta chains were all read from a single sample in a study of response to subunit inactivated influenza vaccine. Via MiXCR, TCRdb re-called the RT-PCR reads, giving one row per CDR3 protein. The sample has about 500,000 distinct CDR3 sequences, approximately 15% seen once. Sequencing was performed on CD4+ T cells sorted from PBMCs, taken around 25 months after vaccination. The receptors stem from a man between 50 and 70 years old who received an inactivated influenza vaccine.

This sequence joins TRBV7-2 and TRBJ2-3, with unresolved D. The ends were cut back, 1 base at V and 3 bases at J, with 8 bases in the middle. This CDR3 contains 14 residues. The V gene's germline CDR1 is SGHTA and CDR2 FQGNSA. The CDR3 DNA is TGTGCCAGCAGCTTAGACTACGTTACAGATACGCAGTATTTT. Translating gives CASSLDYVTDTQYF.

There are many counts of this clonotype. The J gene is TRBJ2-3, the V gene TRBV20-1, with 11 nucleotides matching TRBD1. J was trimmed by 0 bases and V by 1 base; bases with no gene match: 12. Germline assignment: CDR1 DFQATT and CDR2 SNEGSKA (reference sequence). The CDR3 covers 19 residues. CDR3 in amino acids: CSARALGQGASFSTDTQYF. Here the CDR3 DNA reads TGCAGTGCTAGAGCCCTCGGACAGGGGGCATCTTTTAGCACAGATACGCAGTATTTT.

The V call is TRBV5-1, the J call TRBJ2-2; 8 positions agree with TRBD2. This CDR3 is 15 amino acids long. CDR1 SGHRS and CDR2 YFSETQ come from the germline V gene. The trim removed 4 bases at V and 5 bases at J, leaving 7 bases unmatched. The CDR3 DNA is TGCGCCAGCAGCACCGGGGGGGCCCGGACCGGGGAGCTGTTTTTT. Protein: CASSTGGARTGELFF.

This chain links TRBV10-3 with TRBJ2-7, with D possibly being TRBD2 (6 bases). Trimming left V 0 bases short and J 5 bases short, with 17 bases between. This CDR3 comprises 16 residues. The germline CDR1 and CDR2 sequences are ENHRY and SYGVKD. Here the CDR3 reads CAISESGGRGLHEQYF. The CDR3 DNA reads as TGTGCCATCAGTGAGTCGGGGGGTCGGGGTCTACACGAGCAGTACTTC.

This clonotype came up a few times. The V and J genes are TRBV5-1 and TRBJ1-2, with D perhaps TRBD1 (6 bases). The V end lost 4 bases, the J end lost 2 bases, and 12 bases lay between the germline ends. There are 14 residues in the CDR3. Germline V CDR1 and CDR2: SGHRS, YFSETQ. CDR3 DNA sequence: TGCGCCAGCAGCCCCGGGGGACAAAACTATGGCTACACCTTC. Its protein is CASSPGGQNYGYTF.

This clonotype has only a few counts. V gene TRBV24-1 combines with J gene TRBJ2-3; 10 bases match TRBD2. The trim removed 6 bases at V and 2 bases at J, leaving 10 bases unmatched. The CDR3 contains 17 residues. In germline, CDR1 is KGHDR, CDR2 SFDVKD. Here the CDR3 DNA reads TGTGCCACCAGTCTGTCTGGACTAGCGGACTTCACAGATACGCAGTATTTT. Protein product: CATSLSGLADFTDTQYF.

The CDR3 DNA follows: TGTGCCAGCAGCTTAGTACGGCGCGCTGAAGCTTTCTTT. Its translation is CASSLVRRAEAFF. The chain links TRBV7-2 to TRBJ1-1, with no clear D. The CDR3 sequence is 13 residues long. Per the germline V gene, CDR1 is SGHTA and CDR2 is FQGNSA. Trimming stripped 1 base from V and 6 bases from J, with 9 bases between.

For the CDR3, the DNA is TGTGCCAGCAGCAAGGGGTCCCCCTCTGGCTACACCTTC. This codes for CASSKGSPSGYTF. V usage is TRBV9 and J usage is TRBJ1-2; D possibly corresponds to TRBD1 (5 bases). Trimming took 4 bases from V and 7 from J, leaving 14 bases between them. The CDR3 has 13 residues. Germline values: CDR1 SGDLS, CDR2 YYNGEE.

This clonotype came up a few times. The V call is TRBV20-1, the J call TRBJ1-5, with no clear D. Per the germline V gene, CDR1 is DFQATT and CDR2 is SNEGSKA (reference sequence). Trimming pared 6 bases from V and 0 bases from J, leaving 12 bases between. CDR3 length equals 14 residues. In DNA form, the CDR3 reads TGCAGTGCCCTAGGGATGAATAGCAATCAGCCCCAGCATTTT. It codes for CSALGMNSNQPQHF.

The CDR3: CATSDRDRGRNEQFF. Here the CDR3 DNA reads TGTGCCACCAGTGATAGGGACAGGGGGAGGAATGAGCAGTTCTTC. V usage is TRBV24-1 and J usage is TRBJ2-1, with 11 bases matching TRBD1. The V gene's germline CDR1 is KGHDR and CDR2 SFDVKD. With V trimmed by 3 bases and J by 7 bases, 4 bases remained unmatched. The CDR3 has 15 residues.

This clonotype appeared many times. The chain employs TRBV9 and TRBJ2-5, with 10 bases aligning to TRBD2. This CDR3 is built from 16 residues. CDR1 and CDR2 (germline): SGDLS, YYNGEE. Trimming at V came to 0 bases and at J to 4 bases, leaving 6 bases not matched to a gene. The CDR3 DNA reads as TGTGCCAGCAGCGTAGGGCTAGCGGGGGCCCCAGAGACCCAGTACTTC. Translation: CASSVGLAGAPETQYF.

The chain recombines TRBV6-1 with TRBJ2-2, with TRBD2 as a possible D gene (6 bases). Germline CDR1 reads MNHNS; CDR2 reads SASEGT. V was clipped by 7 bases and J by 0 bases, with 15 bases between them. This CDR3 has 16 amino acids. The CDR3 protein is CASNPGPGANTGELFF. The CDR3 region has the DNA TGTGCCAGCAACCCTGGTCCGGGGGCGAACACCGGGGAGCTGTTTTTT.

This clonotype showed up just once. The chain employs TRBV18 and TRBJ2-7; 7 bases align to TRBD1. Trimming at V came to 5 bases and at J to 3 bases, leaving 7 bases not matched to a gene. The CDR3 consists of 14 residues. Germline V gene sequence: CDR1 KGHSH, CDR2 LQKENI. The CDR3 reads CASSETGLIYEQYF. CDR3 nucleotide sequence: TGTGCCAGCTCAGAGACAGGGCTGATCTACGAGCAGTACTTC.

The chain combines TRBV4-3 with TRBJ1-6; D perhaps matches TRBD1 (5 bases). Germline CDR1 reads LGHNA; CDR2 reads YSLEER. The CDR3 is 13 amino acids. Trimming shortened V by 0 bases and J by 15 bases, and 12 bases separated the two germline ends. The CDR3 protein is CASSQDPRDRLHF. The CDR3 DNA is TGCGCCAGCAGCCAAGATCCCAGGGATCGCCTCCACTTT.

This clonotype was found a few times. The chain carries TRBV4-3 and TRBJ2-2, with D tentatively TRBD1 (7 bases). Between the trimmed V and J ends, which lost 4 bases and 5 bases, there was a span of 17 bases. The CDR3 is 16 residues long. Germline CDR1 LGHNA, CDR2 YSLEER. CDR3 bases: TGCGCCAGCAGCCTTACTTATTCAGGGGGGACCGGGGAGCTGTTTTTT. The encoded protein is CASSLTYSGGTGELFF.

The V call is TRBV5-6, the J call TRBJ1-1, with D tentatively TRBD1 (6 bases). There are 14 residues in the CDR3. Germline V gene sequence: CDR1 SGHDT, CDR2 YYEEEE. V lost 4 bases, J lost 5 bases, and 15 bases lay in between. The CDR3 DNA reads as TGTGCCAGCAGCCGGGACTCAAGGGGGACTGAAGCTTTCTTT. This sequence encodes CASSRDSRGTEAFF. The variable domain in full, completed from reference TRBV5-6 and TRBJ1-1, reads DAGVTQSPTHLIKTRGQQVTLRCSPKSGHDTVSWYQQALGQGPQFIFQYYEEEERQRGNFPDRFSGHQFPNYSSELNVNALLLGDSALYLCASSRDSRGTEAFFGQGTRLTVV.